Below are 18 T cell receptor beta chains sequenced from a single sample in a study of blood T cell repertoires in COVID-19. Repertoires were generated with immunoSEQ multiplex PCR, while TCRdb's copy carries only in-frame clones and drops some. The sample carries 50,000 or so clones, roughly nine tenths recorded once. Input material: peripheral blood. The origin of the receptors is a woman of 80 years or more with acute or convalescent COVID-19.

The rearrangement uses TRBV4-1 and TRBJ2-7; TRBD2 agrees at 16 bases. Germline trimming cut 0 bases from V and 4 bases from J; bases unmatched to any gene: 6. CDR3 length equals 18 residues. Germline values: CDR1 MGHRA, CDR2 YSYEKL. The CDR3 sequence is CASSQEGTSGRAGYEQYF. The CDR3 region has the DNA TGCGCCAGCAGCCAAGAAGGGACTAGCGGGAGGGCCGGTTACGAGCAGTACTTC.

The chain couples TRBV11-3 to TRBJ2-1, with 8 positions matching TRBD2. Germline-derived CDR1 and CDR2 are SGHNT and YENEEA. V shed 5 bases and J 6 bases; nucleotides not matched to a gene: 12. The CDR3 extends over 16 amino acids. CDR3 in amino acids: CASSRSGTSSINEQFF. In DNA form, the CDR3 reads TGTGCCAGCAGCCGATCGGGGACTAGTAGTATCAATGAGCAGTTCTTC.

The V and J genes are TRBV20-1 and TRBJ2-3; 9 bases fit TRBD2. Per germline, CDR1 DFQATT and CDR2 SNEGSKA (reference sequence). This CDR3 contains 13 residues. The ends lost 3 bases at V and 5 bases at J; junction bases unmatched: 3. CDR3 region: CSASRGREDTQYF. CDR3 nucleotide sequence: TGCAGTGCTAGTCGCGGGAGGGAAGATACGCAGTATTTT.

The count of this clone is one. This chain connects TRBV14 to TRBJ1-1, with a weak D call TRBD1 (6 bases). The CDR3 contains 16 residues. Trimming removed 2 bases at V and 0 bases at J, with 13 bases between. Germline-derived CDR1 and CDR2 are SGHDN and FVKESK. In nucleotides, the CDR3 is TGTGCCAGCAGCCAATATACGGGACACTTGAACACTGAAGCTTTCTTT. Translating gives CASSQYTGHLNTEAFF.

The chain recombines TRBV7-5 with TRBJ2-3; the listed D gene, TRBD2, was not tested against the DNA. TRBV7-5 is described as a pseudogene. The CDR3 extends over 16 amino acids. CDR3 nucleotides: TGTGTCAGAAGCCCAAAGGGGGGGGCGGCCACAGATACGCAGTATTTT. This sequence encodes CVRSPKGGAATDTQYF.

This clone was seen once. The chain recombines TRBV9 with TRBJ2-3; tentative D call: TRBD2 (6 bases). The CDR3 consists of 15 residues. Germline V gene data show CDR1 as SGDLS and CDR2 as YYNGEE. V lost 0 bases, J lost 4 bases, and 12 bases lay in between. The CDR3 DNA reads TGTGCCAGCAGCGTAGTGGAGGGAGTCGCAGATACGCAGTATTTT. It codes for CASSVVEGVADTQYF. Drawing the rest from reference TRBV9 and TRBJ2-3, the complete variable domain is DSGVTQTPKHLITATGQRVTLRCSPRSGDLSVYWYQQSLDQGLQFLIQYYNGEERAKGNILERFSAQQFPDLHSELNLSSLELGDSALYFCASSVVEGVADTQYFGPGTRLTVL.

The chain has TRBV18 and TRBJ2-7, with D maybe TRBD1 (6 bases). The germline V gene encodes CDR1 KGHSH and CDR2 LQKENI. This CDR3 region has 13 residues. The V gene lost 5 bases and the J gene lost 3 bases, with 11 bases spanning the gap. The CDR3 DNA sequence: TGTGCCAGCTCATCAGGGGCCTTCTACGAGCAGTACTTC. This encodes CASSSGAFYEQYF.

The rearrangement links TRBV29-1 to TRBJ1-2; maybe TRBD1 (5 bases). CDR1 is SQVTM, CDR2 ANQGSEA, per germline. The CDR3 runs to 14 residues. V dropped 0 bases and J dropped 3 bases, with 11 bases sitting between them. In nucleotides, the CDR3 is TGCAGCGTTGAAGAGGTGGGGGGACACTATGGCTACACCTTC. It is translated as CSVEEVGGHYGYTF.

V usage is TRBV18 and J usage is TRBJ1-3; D not resolved. The CDR3 length is 14 residues. V lost 9 bases and J 0 bases, leaving 12 bases between the germline ends. CDR1 and CDR2 from the germline V gene are KGHSH and LQKENI. The CDR3 sequence: CASSRDGSGNTIYF. The CDR3 nucleotides are TGTGCCAGTTCCCGGGATGGCTCTGGAAACACCATATATTTT.

This chain joins TRBV7-8 and TRBJ2-3; D is perhaps TRBD2 (6 bases). Germline loops: CDR1 SGHVS, CDR2 FQNEAQ. The germline V and J ends were trimmed by 6 bases and 7 bases, with 14 bases remaining between them. This CDR3 has 13 amino acids. This CDR3 reads CASSMGGPNTQYF. In nucleotides, the CDR3 is TGTGCCAGCAGTATGGGGGGACCCAATACGCAGTATTTT. Together with reference TRBV7-8 and TRBJ2-3, the CDR3 gives the full variable domain: GAGVSQSPRYKVAKRGQDVALRCDPISGHVSLFWYQQALGQGPEFLTYFQNEAQLDKSGLPSDRFFAERPEGSVSTLKIQRTQQEDSAVYLCASSMGGPNTQYFGPGTRLTVL.

The chain is built from TRBV6-2 or TRBV6-3 and TRBJ2-2; TRBD1 aligns across 9 bases. The CDR3 spans 16 residues. The germline V gene encodes CDR1 MNHEY and CDR2 SVGEGT. The V gene end was trimmed by 5 bases and the J gene end by 5 bases; junction bases not matched to a gene: 9. The DNA for the CDR3 is TGTGCCAGCAGTCATCAAACAGGGGGCGCAACCGGGGAGCTGTTTTTT. Amino acids: CASSHQTGGATGELFF.

The chain uses TRBV6-5 and TRBJ2-7; D uncertain. The CDR3 has 14 residues. V lost 0 bases, J lost 0 bases, and 6 bases lay in between. Germline loops: CDR1 MNHEY, CDR2 SVGAGI. CDR3 in DNA: TGTGCCAGCAGTTACTCGACTCTCTCCTACGAGCAGTACTTC. Its protein product is CASSYSTLSYEQYF.

V is TRBV19 and J is TRBJ2-3; 9 bases align to TRBD1. In germline, CDR1 is LNHDA, CDR2 SQIVND (reference sequence). The trim removed 7 bases at V and 4 bases at J, leaving 12 bases unmatched. The CDR3 spans 16 residues. The CDR3 sequence: CASNLMDRGGSDTQYF. CDR3 sequence (DNA): TGTGCCAGTAATCTTATGGACAGGGGAGGCTCAGATACGCAGTATTTT.

The chain uses TRBV19 and TRBJ1-1; D is undetermined. Per the germline V gene, CDR1 is LNHDA and CDR2 is SQIVND (reference sequence). Trimming removed 9 bases from V and 5 bases from J, with 19 bases in between. CDR3 size: 14 residues. Here the CDR3 reads CASLSKLLRTEAFF. CDR3 sequence (DNA): TGTGCCAGCCTAAGCAAGCTACTGAGAACTGAAGCTTTCTTT.

This clone was counted a single time. The rearrangement joins TRBV7-3 to TRBJ2-1; D is possibly TRBD2 (6 bases). The CDR3 loop spans 15 amino acids. From germline, CDR1 is SGHTA and CDR2 FQGTGA. V was shortened by 5 bases and J by 5 bases, with 16 bases between the two germline ends. The CDR3 coding sequence is TGTGCCAGCAGCGCCAGACTAGGGCGCGACAATGAGCAGTTCTTC. Its protein is CASSARLGRDNEQFF. The variable domain in full, with the rest retrieved from reference TRBV7-3 and TRBJ2-1, is GAGVSQTPSNKVTEKGKYVELRCDPISGHTALYWYRQSLGQGPEFLIYFQGTGAADDSGLPNDRFFAVRPEGSVSTLKIQRTERGDSAVYLCASSARLGRDNEQFFGPGTRLTVL.

This sequence joins TRBV18 and TRBJ2-2; D is possibly TRBD2 (6 bases). CDR1 KGHSH and CDR2 LQKENI come from the germline V gene. Trimming pared 2 bases from V and 3 bases from J, leaving 13 bases between. The CDR3 runs 16 residues. CDR3 DNA: TGTGCCAGCTCACCAGTATCCGGGAGTGACACCGGGGAGCTGTTTTTT. Translation gives CASSPVSGSDTGELFF. Full variable domain (remainder filled in from reference TRBV18 and TRBJ2-2): NAGVMQNPRHLVRRRGQEARLRCSPMKGHSHVYWYRQLPEEGLKFMVYLQKENIIDESGMPKERFSAEFPKEGPSILRIQQVVRGDSAAYFCASSPVSGSDTGELFFGEGSRLTVL.

The V call is TRBV7-2, the J call TRBJ2-1, with TRBD2 identical over 8 bases. CDR3 length: 13 residues. The germline CDR1 and CDR2 sequences are SGHTA and FQGNSA. The ends lost 6 bases at V and 6 bases at J; junction bases unmatched: 4. The CDR3 sequence is CASSRGGFNEQFF. The CDR3 DNA sequence: TGTGCCAGCAGTCGCGGGGGGTTCAATGAGCAGTTCTTC.

The chain carries TRBV6-6 and TRBJ2-7; TRBD1 aligns across 10 bases. The CDR3 has 16 amino acids. V dropped 5 bases and J dropped 2; count of bases not matched to a gene: 9. CDR1 is MNHNY, CDR2 SVGAGI, per germline (reference sequence). This chain's CDR3 is CASSVRDRGRPYEQYF. The CDR3 DNA reads as TGTGCCAGCAGTGTGAGGGACAGGGGACGACCCTACGAGCAGTACTTC.